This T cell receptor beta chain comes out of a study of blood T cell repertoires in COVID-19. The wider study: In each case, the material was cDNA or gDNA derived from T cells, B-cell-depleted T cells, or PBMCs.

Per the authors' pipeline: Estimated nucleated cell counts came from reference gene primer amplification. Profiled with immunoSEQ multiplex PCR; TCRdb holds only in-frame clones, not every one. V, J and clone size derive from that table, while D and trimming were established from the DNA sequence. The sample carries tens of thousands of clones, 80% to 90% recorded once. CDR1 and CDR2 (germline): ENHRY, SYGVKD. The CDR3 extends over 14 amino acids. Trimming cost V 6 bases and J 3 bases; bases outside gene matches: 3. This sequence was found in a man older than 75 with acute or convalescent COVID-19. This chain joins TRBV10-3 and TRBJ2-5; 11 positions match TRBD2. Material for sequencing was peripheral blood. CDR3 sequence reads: CAIRGTSGKETQYF. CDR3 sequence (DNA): TGTGCCATCAGGGGGACTAGCGGCAAAGAGACCCAGTACTTC.